The 26 T cell receptor beta chains reported below all come from one sample, sequenced in a study of blood T cell repertoires in COVID-19. Only in-frame clones appear in the TCRdb table, and some are missing; sequencing was by immunoSEQ multiplex PCR. Of 200,000 to 250,000 clones in the sample, more than 75% were seen once. The sequencing sample was made of PBMCs or T cells enriched from blood (not recorded which). Receptors were obtained from a woman aged 50 to 60 who had recovered from COVID-19.

A note on this clone: In the same sample, other DNA sequences code for this CDR3. The gene calls are TRBV7-2 and TRBJ1-5, with D tentatively TRBD1 (6 bases). This CDR3 region has 15 residues. Trimming stripped 1 base from V and 4 bases from J, with 11 bases between. Germline V lookup: CDR1 SGHTA, CDR2 FQGNSA. DNA of the CDR3: TGTGCCAGCAGCTTAGACAGGGCTGGGAATCAGCCCCAGCATTTT. It codes for CASSLDRAGNQPQHF.

This rearrangement joins TRBV28 to TRBJ1-2, with no clear D. V was clipped by 4 bases and J by 5 bases, with 8 bases between them. The CDR3 spans 12 residues. The V gene's germline CDR1 is MDHEN and CDR2 SYDVKM. The CDR3 bases are TGTGCCAGCAGTTCCGGGAAGTATGGCTACACCTTC. It codes for CASSSGKYGYTF.

This clone has a handful of counts. This sequence joins TRBV7-2 and TRBJ2-2, with TRBD1 matching 9 bases. V lost 4 bases to trimming and J lost 1 base; unmatched junction nucleotides: 4. This CDR3 is built from 16 residues. CDR1 and CDR2 from the germline V gene are SGHTA and FQGNSA. The CDR3 reads CASSSAGQGNTGELFF. The CDR3 nucleotides are TGTGCCAGCAGCTCCGCGGGACAGGGGAACACCGGGGAGCTGTTTTTT.

The chain combines TRBV7-2 with TRBJ2-5; D gene uncertain. Germline V CDR1 and CDR2: SGHTA, FQGNSA. V lost 3 bases and J lost 2, with 13 bases in between. The CDR3 runs to 15 residues. CDR3 nucleotide sequence: TGTGCCAGCAGCTTCGATCCAGCGCCTCAAGAGACCCAGTACTTC. It encodes CASSFDPAPQETQYF.

The J gene is TRBJ1-3, the V gene TRBV11-2, with D perhaps matching TRBD1 (5 bases). Per the germline V gene, CDR1 is SGHAT and CDR2 is FQNNGV. Trimming stripped 3 bases from V and 2 bases from J, with 17 bases between. This CDR3 has 17 residues. The CDR3 DNA follows: TGTGCCAGCAGCTTGAATTTGCCCGGGGGGACTGGAAACACCATATATTTT. It translates to CASSLNLPGGTGNTIYF.

V usage is TRBV4-3 and J usage is TRBJ2-4; tentative D call: TRBD2 (6 bases). This CDR3 is 16 amino acids long. V was cut by 1 base and J by 8 bases, with 18 bases left in between. The germline V gene encodes CDR1 LGHNA and CDR2 YSLEER. The CDR3 protein is CASSQAGVGVADIQYF. CDR3 sequence (DNA): TGCGCCAGCAGCCAAGCGGGGGTGGGGGTTGCGGACATTCAGTACTTC.

V usage is TRBV28 and J usage is TRBJ2-7, with TRBD1 matching 10 bases. This CDR3 has 12 amino acids. V was pared by 8 bases and J by 6 bases, with 4 bases of the junction left unmatched. Germline CDR1 and CDR2: MDHEN and SYDVKM. CDR3 sequence reads: CASQTGGTEQYF. DNA for the CDR3: TGTGCCAGCCAGACAGGGGGCACCGAGCAGTACTTC.

This rearrangement joins TRBV5-4 to TRBJ2-1; 7 bases fit TRBD1. Trimming at V came to 3 bases and at J to 9 bases, leaving 3 bases not matched to a gene. The CDR3 contains 12 residues. Germline CDR1 is SGHNT and CDR2 is YYREEE (reference sequence). The CDR3 sequence: CASSSQGPEQFF. The CDR3 DNA reads as TGTGCCAGCAGCTCACAGGGGCCTGAGCAGTTCTTC. Using reference TRBV5-4 and TRBJ2-1 for the parts outside the CDR3, the full variable domain is ETGVTQSPTHLIKTRGQQVTLRCSSQSGHNTVSWYQQALGQGPQFIFQYYREEENGRGNFPPRFSGLQFPNYSSELNVNALELDDSALYLCASSSQGPEQFFGPGTRLTVL.

J is TRBJ2-3 and V is TRBV9; TRBD2 aligns across 8 bases. J lost 2 bases, V lost 3 bases, and 11 bases had no gene match. The CDR3 contains 17 residues. Germline assignment: CDR1 SGDLS and CDR2 YYNGEE. CDR3 DNA sequence: TGTGCCAGCAGCGACCCGGGGTGGCGGGAGGACACAGATACGCAGTATTTT. Amino acids: CASSDPGWREDTDTQYF. Full variable domain (remainder filled in from reference TRBV9 and TRBJ2-3): DSGVTQTPKHLITATGQRVTLRCSPRSGDLSVYWYQQSLDQGLQFLIQYYNGEERAKGNILERFSAQQFPDLHSELNLSSLELGDSALYFCASSDPGWREDTDTQYFGPGTRLTVL.

In regard to this clone: The identical CDR3 is also encoded by other nucleotide sequences in the sample. The rearrangement uses TRBV7-9 and TRBJ2-7; D ambiguous. The V gene's germline CDR1 is SEHNR and CDR2 FQNEAQ (reference sequence). The CDR3 consists of 11 residues. The V end was cut by 6 bases, the J end by 2 bases, with 5 bases between. CDR3 nucleotide sequence: TGTGCCAGCAGTTTTACCTACGAGCAGTACTTC. This sequence encodes CASSFTYEQYF.

For the CDR3, the DNA is TGTGCCAGCAGAGGACACGCTAACACTGAAGCTTTCTTT. Protein product: CASRGHANTEAFF. This rearrangement joins TRBV12-3 or TRBV12-4 to TRBJ1-1; D possibly corresponds to TRBD1 (5 bases). The CDR3 runs to 13 residues. V lost 6 bases to trimming and J lost 2 bases, with 10 bases between them.

This rearrangement joins TRBV29-1 to TRBJ2-3; 11 nucleotides match TRBD1. The germline V gene encodes CDR1 SQVTM and CDR2 ANQGSEA. V trimming: 7 bases; J trimming: 1 base; junction bases outside the gene matches: 13. This CDR3 has 17 amino acids. For the CDR3, the DNA is TGCAGCGCCGAACGGTTCGGGACAGGGGGAGGCACAGATACGCAGTATTTT. Its protein is CSAERFGTGGGTDTQYF.

This clone appeared once. The gene calls are TRBV12-2 and TRBJ1-1. TRBV12-2 has pseudogene status. CDR3 length: 15 residues. The CDR3 DNA reads TGTGCAAGTCGCTTAGTTGGAGAGGAAAACACTGAAGCTTTCTTT. Encoded protein: CASRLVGEENTEAFF.

This clone was recorded once. This rearrangement joins TRBV6-5 to TRBJ1-1, with TRBD1 as a possible D gene (6 bases). With 2 bases removed from V and 8 bases from J, the gap between germline ends came to 12 bases. Germline V CDR1 and CDR2: MNHEY, SVGAGI. This CDR3 is built from 13 residues. CDR3 amino acids: CASSYTGQLEAFF. The CDR3 DNA follows: TGTGCCAGCAGTTACACCGGACAGTTGGAAGCTTTCTTT.

This clone has only one observation. The chain has TRBV28 and TRBJ2-1; TRBD2 matches 8 bases. CDR1 is MDHEN and CDR2 is SYDVKM in the germline V gene. CDR3 length: 17 residues. V was pared by 7 bases and J by 2 bases, with 13 bases of the junction left unmatched. CDR3 nucleotide sequence: TGTGCCAGCACGATAGGACTAGCTGACCTACCCTACAATGAGCAGTTCTTC. It is translated as CASTIGLADLPYNEQFF. The full variable domain, in which reference TRBV28 and TRBJ2-1 provide the parts outside the CDR3, is DVKVTQSSRYLVKRTGEKVFLECVQDMDHENMFWYRQDPGLGLRLIYFSYDVKMKEKGDIPEGYSVSREKKERFSLILESASTNQTSMYLCASTIGLADLPYNEQFFGPGTRLTVL.

V and J are TRBV6-2 or TRBV6-3 and TRBJ2-1, with 7 bases identical to TRBD2. This CDR3 has 14 residues. Germline values: CDR1 MNHEY, CDR2 SVGEGT. With V trimmed by 3 bases and J by 9 bases, 8 bases remained unmatched. The CDR3 region is CASSYRREQAEQFF. The CDR3 DNA sequence: TGTGCCAGCAGTTATCGGCGGGAGCAGGCTGAGCAGTTCTTC.

This clone was counted between two and nine times. The chain combines TRBV3-1 (or the pseudogene TRBV3-2) with TRBJ2-4, with a tentative D call TRBD1 (6 bases). The CDR3 contains 16 residues. V gave up 1 base and J gave up 0 bases, with 10 bases separating them. CDR1 LGHDT and CDR2 YNNKEL come from the germline V gene (reference sequence). The CDR3 loop is CASSQGGRVAKNIQYF. The CDR3 DNA follows: TGTGCCAGCAGCCAAGGGGGGCGGGTAGCCAAAAACATTCAGTACTTC.

This chain connects TRBV7-9 to TRBJ2-3; 10 bases align to TRBD1. After removal of 4 bases from V and 4 bases from J, the junction contained 5 bases not matched to a gene. This CDR3 comprises 15 residues. From germline, CDR1 is SEHNR and CDR2 FQNEAQ (reference sequence). In nucleotides, the CDR3 is TGTGCCAGCAGCTCGACAGGGGGCCCAGCAGATACGCAGTATTTT. Translated: CASSSTGGPADTQYF. The full variable domain, completed using reference TRBV7-9 and TRBJ2-3, is DTGVSQNPRHKITKRGQNVTFRCDPISEHNRLYWYRQTLGQGPEFLTYFQNEAQLEKSRLLSDRFSAERPKGSFSTLEIQRTEQGDSAMYLCASSSTGGPADTQYFGPGTRLTVL.

V usage is TRBV19 and J usage is TRBJ2-3; 8 bases align to TRBD1. Trimming removed 5 bases from V and 1 base from J; junction bases left unmatched: 5. The CDR3 totals 15 residues. The germline gives CDR1 LNHDA, CDR2 SQIVND (reference sequence). The CDR3 region is CASSPGTGRTDTQYF. The CDR3 DNA follows: TGTGCCAGTAGTCCGGGGACAGGCCGCACAGATACGCAGTATTTT.

The chain couples TRBV14 to TRBJ1-2; D is ambiguous. The CDR3 length is 15 residues. The germline V gene encodes CDR1 SGHDN and CDR2 FVKESK. Trimming removed 0 bases from V and 4 bases from J, with 12 bases in between. CDR3 region: CASSQDRVPIYGYTF. The CDR3, as DNA: TGTGCCAGCAGCCAAGATCGAGTACCGATCTATGGCTACACCTTC.

V is TRBV19 and J is TRBJ1-4; TRBD1 matches at 7 bases. Trimming at V came to 7 bases and at J to 7 bases, leaving 9 bases not matched to a gene. From germline, CDR1 is LNHDA and CDR2 SQIVND (reference sequence). The CDR3 spans 14 residues. This CDR3 reads CASIGTVRGEKLFF. CDR3 bases: TGTGCCAGTATCGGGACAGTCAGAGGTGAAAAACTGTTTTTT.

The chain has TRBV7-2 and TRBJ2-6; 7 bases are a match to TRBD1. Germline V gene sequence: CDR1 SGHTA, CDR2 FQGNSA. V shed 1 base, J shed 2 bases, and the junction held 8 bases outside the gene matches. CDR3 length equals 18 residues. The CDR3: CASSLVLGGATGANVLTF. The DNA for the CDR3 is TGTGCCAGCAGCTTAGTTTTAGGGGGCGCGACTGGGGCCAACGTCCTGACTTTC.

The rearrangement uses TRBV27 and TRBJ1-5; D is ambiguous. The V and J ends lost 2 bases and 4 bases respectively, with 9 bases between them. CDR1 is MNHEY and CDR2 is SMNVEV in the germline V gene (reference sequence). The CDR3 contains 14 residues. This chain's CDR3 is CASSLGPGNQPQHF. The DNA for the CDR3 is TGTGCCAGCAGTTTAGGTCCAGGTAATCAGCCCCAGCATTTT.

The chain carries TRBV7-2 and TRBJ2-5; 10 positions agree with TRBD2. The CDR3 is made up of 15 amino acids. Trimming at V came to 5 bases and at J to 2 bases, leaving 5 bases not matched to a gene. Germline values: CDR1 SGHTA, CDR2 FQGNSA. The DNA of the CDR3 is TGTGCCAGCAGCGTTAGCGGGAGGATACAAGAGACCCAGTACTTC. It translates to CASSVSGRIQETQYF. The complete variable domain, with remaining parts taken from reference TRBV7-2 and TRBJ2-5, reads GAGVSQSPSNKVTEKGKDVELRCDPISGHTALYWYRQSLGQGLEFLIYFQGNSAPDKSGLPSDRFSAERTGGSVSTLTIQRTQQEDSAVYLCASSVSGRIQETQYFGPGTRLLVL.

The rearrangement uses TRBV5-3 and TRBJ1-3; the D gene is possibly TRBD1 (5 bases). TRBV5-3 is designated an ORF whose function remains uncertain. The ends were cut back, 7 bases at V and 1 base at J, with 9 bases in the middle. This CDR3 is built from 13 residues. Here the CDR3 reads CARGRGSGNTIYF. CDR3 bases: TGTGCCAGAGGTCGGGGGTCTGGAAACACCATATATTTT.

This clone was seen a handful of times. The CDR3 spells CASSLGGDYGYTF. The CDR3 coding sequence is TGTGCCAGCAGCCTAGGGGGAGACTATGGCTACACCTTC. The chain combines TRBV7-2 with TRBJ1-2; weak D call: TRBD1 (6 bases). Germline CDR1 SGHTA, CDR2 FQGNSA. Trimming stripped 5 bases from V and 3 bases from J, with 10 bases between. CDR3 size: 13 residues.